The sequence of this T cell receptor (beta chain) was determined in a study of blood T cell repertoires in COVID-19. Overall study context: The United States, Italy and Spain provided the acute and convalescent COVID-19 samples. PBMCs, B-cell-depleted T cells, or T cells provided the cDNA or gDNA that made up the material.

Germline V gene lookup returns CDR1 LNHDA and CDR2 SQIVND (reference sequence). The CDR3 is 14 residues long. The V segment lost 6 bases and the J segment 4 bases; nucleotides outside the gene matches: 7. Methods used by the authors: Estimates of nucleated cell counts were drawn from the amplification of reference gene primers. Sequencing used immunoSEQ multiplex PCR; TCRdb keeps in-frame clones, though not all of them. The V and J calls and the clone size are those of that table, but D and trimming were determined from the DNA. The data contain approximately 170,000 clones, around 82% of them seen just once; the ten biggest clones take up around a fifth.

The source of this sequence is a woman in her 70s who had recovered from COVID-19. Sequenced material: peripheral blood. This rearrangement joins TRBV19 to TRBJ1-1, with 8 positions matching TRBD1. The CDR3 is CASRTGQGPTEAFF. The CDR3 nucleotides are TGTGCCAGTAGGACCGGACAGGGTCCCACTGAAGCTTTCTTT.